This TCR beta chain is from a study of CD8 T cells in ankylosing spondylitis. The study's findings and limits: A TCR beta motif made of about eight highly homologous variants seemed typical of ankylosing spondylitis blood.

The sample holds a few counts of this clonotype. Its specificity is not known. Per germline, CDR1 MNHEY and CDR2 SMNVEV (reference sequence). The CDR3 spans 14 residues. V lost 6 bases to trimming and J lost 5 bases, with 17 bases between them. TCRdb analysed the 5' RACE reads with MiXCR anew, one entry per CDR3 protein. The repertoire holds about 330,000 distinct CDR3 sequences, with 7% to 9% as singletons. This clonotype originated in a male donor with ankylosing spondylitis. This rearrangement joins TRBV27 to TRBJ2-7; no clear D gene. Material: blood, either unsorted or a sorted T cell fraction (not recorded which). The CDR3 DNA reads TGTGCCAGCAGCCGCTCCGTTGCGCACCACGAGCAGTACTTC. Its translation is CASSRSVAHHEQYF.